The 3 T cell receptor beta chains below come from one sample, sequenced in a study of shared clonotypes between healthy human individuals. Produced via immunoSEQ multiplex PCR; TCRdb's table is partial and in-frame only. The top ten hold roughly 0.13% of the sample, which has about 2 million clones, 90% to 95% seen once. The material sequenced was naive CD4+ T cells sorted from blood. Described subset: CD45RA+ positively selected. These receptors were taken from a man aged 18 to 35 in good health.

About this clone: Additional DNA sequences in this sample encode the identical CDR3. CDR3 sequence: CASSSGQPNQPQHF. In DNA, the CDR3 is TGCGCCAGCAGTTCCGGCCAACCCAATCAGCCCCAGCATTTT. The chain links TRBV5-1 to TRBJ1-5; D is unresolved. The V gene's germline CDR1 is SGHRS and CDR2 YFSETQ. Trimming shortened V by 5 bases and J by 3 bases, and 12 bases separated the two germline ends. The CDR3 loop spans 14 amino acids.

The chain is built from TRBV6-1 and TRBJ2-3; D gene unclear. Germline values: CDR1 MNHNS, CDR2 SASEGT. The CDR3 consists of 14 residues. Trimming pared 4 bases from V and 4 bases from J, leaving 12 bases between. Here the CDR3 reads CASSVRTTPDTQYF. In DNA form, the CDR3 reads TGTGCCAGCAGTGTACGGACCACACCAGATACGCAGTATTTT.

Concerning this clone itself: This CDR3 is also generated by other DNA sequences in the sample. This sequence joins TRBV19 and TRBJ1-2; TRBD1 agrees at 7 bases. This CDR3 comprises 13 residues. CDR1 and CDR2 from the germline V gene are LNHDA and SQIVND (reference sequence). The V gene end was trimmed by 5 bases and the J gene end by 4 bases; junction bases not matched to a gene: 4. In DNA, the CDR3 is TGTGCCAGTAGTGCACGGGACAGCTATGGCTACACCTTC. Translation: CASSARDSYGYTF. Using reference TRBV19 and TRBJ1-2 for the parts outside the CDR3, the full variable domain is DGGITQSPKYLFRKEGQNVTLSCEQNLNHDAMYWYRQDPGQGLRLIYYSQIVNDFQKGDIAEGYSVSREKKESFPLTVTSAQKNPTAFYLCASSARDSYGYTFGSGTRLTVV.